This T cell receptor (beta chain) was identified in a study of neurological immune-mediated disorders. Each CDR3 protein is one row after TCRdb ran MiXCR on the 5' RACE reads. This table holds about 59,000 distinct CDR3 sequences, approximately 12% found once. V lost 4 bases, J lost 4 bases, and 7 bases stayed unmatched. The V gene's germline CDR1 is SGHRS and CDR2 YFSETQ. The CDR3 totals 14 residues. This clonotype has at least ten counts. The sequence came from a woman aged 55-75 years with HTLV-1-associated myelopathy (HAM/TSP). The V gene is TRBV5-1, the J gene TRBJ2-5; 7 bases match TRBD1. Material for sequencing was PBMCs. DNA of the CDR3: TGCGCCAGCAGCGGGGGACAGCCGGGAGAGACCCAGTACTTC. Translated, it gives CASSGGQPGETQYF.